This T cell receptor beta chain was recovered during a study of cytomegalovirus exposure and HLA in healthy donors. Study results and limitations: Highly shared variants forming one cluster were likely a sequencing artifact.

Worth noting for this clone: Its antigen is not identified.

Healthy bone marrow donors made up the donors. The PCR contained 60 Vbeta and 13 Jbeta primers. The protocol was immunoSEQ multiplex PCR, while the TCRdb copy is restricted to in-frame clones and leaves out a portion. The sample includes 100,000 to 150,000 clones, approximately 17% seen only once; the top ten take about 3.1%. The CDR3 runs to 10 residues. The ends were cut back, 2 bases at V and 13 bases at J, with 9 bases in the middle. The germline CDR1 and CDR2 sequences are SGHTS and YDEGEE. This TCR was sampled from a female donor in good health and CMV-seropositive. V is TRBV5-8 and J is TRBJ1-1; no clear D. Sequenced material: PBMCs. CDR3 DNA: TGTGCCAGCAGCTTCCAATTTAGTTTCTTT. Protein sequence: CASSFQFSFF.